This T cell receptor beta chain was profiled in a study of metastatic and nonmetastatic thyroid tumors. This clone was observed many times. V shed 6 bases and J shed 2 bases, with 11 bases lying between them. This CDR3 region has 13 residues. Authors' analysis steps: Building a distant-metastasis classifier for papillary thyroid cancer drew on CDR3 differences across clinicopathological groups. With MiXCR, TCRdb called clones anew from the PCR reads. TCRdb assigned the V and J calls; the authors' analysis was not used. Of about 13,000 clones listed, around 25% were seen once; the top ten hold roughly 60%. There were no patients who had received any treatment before thyroid surgery.

The sequencing input was blood. The rearrangement links TRBV12-3 or TRBV12-4 to TRBJ2-7; D might be TRBD1 (6 bases). The receptor's source is a male donor with papillary thyroid cancer or a benign thyroid nodule (not recorded which). Some clones in this sample may be carry-over from other donors' samples. The CDR3 loop is CASSEKGAYEQYF. CDR3 bases: TGTGCCAGCAGCGAGAAGGGGGCCTACGAGCAGTACTTC.